Following are 3 T cell receptor beta chains from one sample sequenced in a study of blood T cell repertoires in COVID-19. Repertoires were generated with immunoSEQ multiplex PCR, while TCRdb's copy carries only in-frame clones and drops some. The sample lists 130,000 to 150,000 clones, approximately 90% occurring once. The sequencing sample was made of peripheral blood. These receptors were taken from a human donor in a cohort sampled during active COVID-19.

This sequence joins TRBV21-1 and TRBJ1-5. TRBV21-1 is shown as a pseudogene. The CDR3 runs 16 residues. CDR3 in amino acids: CASSKSLSEGNQPQHF. CDR3 bases: TGTGCCAGCAGCAAATCGCTATCCGAGGGCAATCAGCCCCAGCATTTT.

This rearrangement joins TRBV4-1 to TRBJ2-5; 10 nucleotides line up with TRBD1. Germline V gene lookup returns CDR1 MGHRA and CDR2 YSYEKL. J was trimmed by 1 base and V by 2 bases; bases with no gene match: 4. The CDR3 is 16 amino acids. This CDR3 is CASSQQDRGAQETQYF. The CDR3 DNA is TGCGCCAGCAGCCAACAGGACAGGGGGGCCCAAGAGACCCAGTACTTC.

The count of this clone is one. The V and J genes are TRBV10-3 and TRBJ2-1, with TRBD2 matching 12 bases. The CDR3 extends over 15 amino acids. V was clipped by 3 bases and J by 10 bases; unmatched bases: 7. CDR1 is ENHRY, CDR2 SYGVKD, per germline. The CDR3 reads CAISDASGGAREQFF. The CDR3 DNA reads TGTGCCATCAGTGACGCTAGCGGGGGGGCTAGGGAGCAGTTCTTC.